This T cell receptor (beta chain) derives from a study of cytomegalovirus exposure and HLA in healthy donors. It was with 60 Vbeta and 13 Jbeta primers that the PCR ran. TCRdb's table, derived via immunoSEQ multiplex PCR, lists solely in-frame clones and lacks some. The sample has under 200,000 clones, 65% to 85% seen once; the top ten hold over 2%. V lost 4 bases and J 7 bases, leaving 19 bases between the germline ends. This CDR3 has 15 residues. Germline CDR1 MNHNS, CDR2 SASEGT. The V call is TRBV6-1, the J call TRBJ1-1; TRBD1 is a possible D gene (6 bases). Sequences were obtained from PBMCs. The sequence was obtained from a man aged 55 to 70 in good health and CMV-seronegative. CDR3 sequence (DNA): TGTGCCAGCAGTGTACCTCAGGGGAGCGGAAGTGAAGCTTTCTTT. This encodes CASSVPQGSGSEAFF.